This TCR beta chain originates from a study of blood T cell repertoires in COVID-19. Study-level background: Samples taken during acute and convalescent COVID-19 were collected in the United States, Italy and Spain. Sample material is recorded as cDNA or gDNA derived from T cells, B-cell-depleted T cells, or PBMCs.

CDR1 SGHRS and CDR2 YFSETQ come from the germline V gene. Deletions cut 5 bases from V and 4 bases from J, with 16 bases between. This CDR3 spans 14 amino acids. This clone has a single count. Original methodology: Cell counts per sample came from amplifying reference gene primers. Assay: immunoSEQ multiplex PCR; the TCRdb copy retains only in-frame clones and omits some. For V, J and clone size, that table is used; D and trimming come from the DNA. The sample carries 60,000 or so clones, approximately 90% recorded once. The sequencing sample was made of peripheral blood. This receptor was identified in a woman between 70 and 85 years old with active COVID-19. The chain has TRBV5-1 and TRBJ2-7; D is possibly TRBD2 (7 bases). Here the CDR3 DNA reads TGCGCCAGCAGGTGGGGGGGCGCCGCGTACGAGCAGTACTTC. Translated, it gives CASRWGGAAYEQYF.